Each of the 14 T cell receptor beta chains below was sequenced from the same sample in a study of blood T cell repertoires in COVID-19. TCRdb's copy holds only in-frame clones and misses some; the assay was immunoSEQ multiplex PCR. This sample has fewer than 150,000 clones, with approximately 85% found just once. The material sequenced was peripheral blood. The receptor set was obtained from a human donor in a cohort sampled during active COVID-19.

The sample holds one count of this clone. The chain links TRBV19 to TRBJ1-1, with D perhaps matching TRBD1 (5 bases). The germline CDR1 and CDR2 sequences are LNHDA and SQIVND (reference sequence). With 5 bases removed from V and 3 bases from J, the gap between germline ends came to 13 bases. The CDR3 is made up of 14 amino acids. CDR3 nucleotide sequence: TGTGCCAGTAGTCGTGGGGCTGAGGACACTGAAGCTTTCTTT. Its protein is CASSRGAEDTEAFF.

The V call is TRBV7-8, the J call TRBJ2-4; tentatively, D is TRBD1 (5 bases). Germline CDR1 and CDR2: SGHVS and FQNEAQ. This CDR3 has 18 amino acids. Trimming pared 3 bases from V and 1 base from J, leaving 19 bases between. The CDR3 region is CASSFSSGGAVAKNIQYF. CDR3 bases: TGTGCCAGCAGCTTCTCCTCGGGTGGGGCCGTGGCCAAAAACATTCAGTACTTC.

The chain has TRBV11-2 and TRBJ1-1, with a weak D call TRBD1 (6 bases). The CDR3 covers 17 residues. The germline V gene has CDR1 SGHAT and CDR2 FQNNGV. The V and J ends lost 2 bases and 3 bases respectively, with 19 bases between them. The CDR3 reads CASSLRGRGVGDTEAFF. In DNA, the CDR3 is TGTGCCAGCAGCTTAAGAGGCAGGGGAGTTGGGGACACTGAAGCTTTCTTT.

For the CDR3, the DNA is TGTGCCAGCAGCTTAGATTTGTTGGGCAGGGGGCGATCAGCCGGGGAGCTGTTTTTT. Amino acid sequence: CASSLDLLGRGRSAGELFF. The J gene is TRBJ2-2, the V gene TRBV11-2; 8 bases align to TRBD1. Trimming removed 0 bases from V and 6 bases from J; junction bases left unmatched: 15. This CDR3 is built from 19 residues. Germline V gene sequence: CDR1 SGHAT, CDR2 FQNNGV. Combining the CDR3 with reference TRBV11-2 and TRBJ2-2 gives the whole variable domain EAGVAQSPRYKIIEKRQSVAFWCNPISGHATLYWYQQILGQGPKLLIQFQNNGVVDDSQLPKDRFSAERLKGVDSTLKIQPAKLEDSAVYLCASSLDLLGRGRSAGELFFGEGSRLTVL.

The chain carries TRBV5-1 and TRBJ2-7; a weak D match, TRBD1 (5 bases). Trimming stripped 0 bases from V and 4 bases from J, with 11 bases between. This CDR3 spans 14 amino acids. Germline V gene lookup returns CDR1 SGHRS and CDR2 YFSETQ. CDR3 DNA: TGCGCCAGCAGCTTGGCCGACAGTCGGTACGAGCAGTACTTC. Its translation: CASSLADSRYEQYF.

The rearrangement uses TRBV5-4 and TRBJ2-5; 12 bases are a match to TRBD2. The V gene end was trimmed by 4 bases and the J gene end by 4 bases; junction bases not matched to a gene: 8. Per the germline V gene, CDR1 is SGHNT and CDR2 is YYREEE (reference sequence). This CDR3 is 16 amino acids long. The CDR3 DNA follows: TGTGCCAGCAGCGAGGTCGGACTAGCGGGGCTAGAGACCCAGTACTTC. Protein product: CASSEVGLAGLETQYF.

The chain uses TRBV19 and TRBJ1-6; 9 bases are a match to TRBD1. The CDR3 extends over 15 amino acids. V dropped 6 bases and J dropped 7; count of bases not matched to a gene: 7. Germline CDR1 reads LNHDA; CDR2 reads SQIVND (reference sequence). CDR3 bases: TGTGCCAGTAGGCCGGGACAGGGTTCGAATTCACCCCTCCACTTT. This sequence encodes CASRPGQGSNSPLHF.

This clone was seen once. V and J are TRBV5-1 and TRBJ1-2; TRBD1 might be the D (6 bases). Germline CDR1 reads SGHRS; CDR2 reads YFSETQ. Trimming took off 2 bases at V and 3 bases at J, with 20 bases between the two ends. CDR3 length equals 17 residues. The CDR3 region has the DNA TGCGCCAGCAGCTTTGGGGCGGGGGCGAGCTGGGACTATGGCTACACCTTC. It encodes CASSFGAGASWDYGYTF.

This clone was seen a few times. The chain has TRBV19 and TRBJ2-5; the match to TRBD2 covers 7 bases. The CDR3 has 15 amino acids. Germline V lookup: CDR1 LNHDA, CDR2 SQIVND (reference sequence). V lost 4 bases, J lost 5 bases, and 10 bases stayed unmatched. The CDR3 region is CASSTGTGGGETQYF. The CDR3 DNA follows: TGTGCCAGTAGTACCGGAACGGGGGGTGGTGAGACCCAGTACTTC.

The chain combines TRBV3-1 (or the pseudogene TRBV3-2) with TRBJ2-3, with TRBD2 matching 10 bases. V was pared by 5 bases and J by 3 bases, with 5 bases of the junction left unmatched. The CDR3 loop spans 15 amino acids. Germline CDR1 reads LGHDT; CDR2 reads YNNKEL (reference sequence). The CDR3 bases are TGTGCCAGCAGCAGCTCGGGACTAGCGACAGATACGCAGTATTTT. Translated: CASSSSGLATDTQYF.

CDR3 bases: TGTGCCAGCAGTTTACGAGCAGGGAGCACAGATACGCAGTATTTT. Its translation: CASSLRAGSTDTQYF. The rearrangement uses TRBV27 and TRBJ2-3; possibly TRBD1 for D (5 bases). Deletions cut 2 bases from V and 0 bases from J, with 9 bases between. The CDR3 contains 15 residues. From germline, CDR1 is MNHEY and CDR2 SMNVEV (reference sequence).

In its sample, this clone was seen a few times. The chain is built from TRBV19 and TRBJ2-5, with 9 bases lining up with TRBD2. CDR3 size: 16 residues. Unmatched junction bases numbered 6, after V lost 3 bases and J lost 1 base. Germline CDR1 is LNHDA and CDR2 is SQIVND (reference sequence). CDR3 sequence: CASSMRSGGLQETQYF. CDR3 nucleotide sequence: TGTGCCAGTAGTATGCGGAGCGGGGGGCTCCAAGAGACCCAGTACTTC.

The rearrangement joins TRBV30 to TRBJ2-6; TRBD2 matches at 8 bases. Trimming at V came to 4 bases and at J to 2 bases, leaving 1 base not matched to a gene. Germline V gene data show CDR1 as GTSNPN and CDR2 as SVGIG (reference sequence). The CDR3 runs to 14 residues. The CDR3 coding sequence is TGTGCCTGGATGCGGGGGGCTGGGGCCAACGTCCTGACTTTC. Translated: CAWMRGAGANVLTF. Together with reference TRBV30 and TRBJ2-6, the CDR3 gives the full variable domain: SQTIHQWPATLVQPVGSPLSLECTVEGTSNPNLYWYRQAAGRGLQLLFYSVGIGQISSEVPQNLSASRPQDRQFILSSKKLLLSDSGFYLCAWMRGAGANVLTFGAGSRLTVL.

The J gene is TRBJ2-3, the V gene TRBV6-5; TRBD1 matches 8 bases. CDR1 and CDR2 from the germline V gene are MNHEY and SVGAGI. The CDR3 extends over 14 amino acids. V shed 7 bases and J 5 bases; nucleotides not matched to a gene: 8. The CDR3 DNA reads TGTGCCAGCACCCCGGACAGGGCGATAGATACGCAGTATTTT. Its protein is CASTPDRAIDTQYF.